The clone carrying this T cell receptor (beta chain) was detected only once. Its antigen is still unknown. This specimen belongs to a study of cytomegalovirus exposure and HLA in healthy donors. Overall study findings and caveats: Later work found most CMV-associated TCR beta chains apparently HLA-restricted. TCR beta chains associated with HLA were, in a later analysis, more clonally expanded than equally common others.

Primers for the PCR totalled 60 Vbeta and 13 Jbeta. Here immunoSEQ multiplex PCR was the method, and the copy in TCRdb shows in-frame clones only, minus some. The profile shows fewer than 200,000 clones, around 80% of them singletons. The sequence came from a girl under 18 in good health and CMV-seropositive. Sample: PBMCs.

The DNA of the CDR3 is TGTGCCAGCCTGGGACAGTCGAACACTGAAGCTTTCTTT. Translation gives CASLGQSNTEAFF. This rearrangement joins TRBV11-1 to TRBJ1-1; 7 nucleotides match TRBD1. V dropped 8 bases and J dropped 1; count of bases not matched to a gene: 4. Germline V gene sequence: CDR1 SGHAT, CDR2 FQDESV (reference sequence). This CDR3 has 13 residues. Combining the CDR3 with reference TRBV11-1 and TRBJ1-1 gives the whole variable domain EAEVAQSPRYKITEKSQAVAFWCDPISGHATLYWYRQILGQGPELLVQFQDESVVDDSQLPKDRFSAERLKGVDSTLKIQPAELGDSAMYLCASLGQSNTEAFFGQGTRLTVV.